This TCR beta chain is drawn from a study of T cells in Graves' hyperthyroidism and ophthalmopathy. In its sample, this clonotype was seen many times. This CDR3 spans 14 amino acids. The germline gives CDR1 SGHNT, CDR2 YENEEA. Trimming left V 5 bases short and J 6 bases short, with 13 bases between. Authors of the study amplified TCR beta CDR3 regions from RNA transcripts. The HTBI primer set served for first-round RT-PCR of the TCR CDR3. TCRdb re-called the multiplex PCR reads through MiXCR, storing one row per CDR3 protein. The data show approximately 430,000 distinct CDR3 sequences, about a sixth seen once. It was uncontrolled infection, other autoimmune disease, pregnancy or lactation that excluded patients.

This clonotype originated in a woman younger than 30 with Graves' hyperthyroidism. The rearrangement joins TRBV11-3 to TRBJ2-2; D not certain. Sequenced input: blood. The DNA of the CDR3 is TGTGCCAGCAGCACCTGGACGGGTGCCGGGGAGCTGTTTTTT. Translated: CASSTWTGAGELFF.